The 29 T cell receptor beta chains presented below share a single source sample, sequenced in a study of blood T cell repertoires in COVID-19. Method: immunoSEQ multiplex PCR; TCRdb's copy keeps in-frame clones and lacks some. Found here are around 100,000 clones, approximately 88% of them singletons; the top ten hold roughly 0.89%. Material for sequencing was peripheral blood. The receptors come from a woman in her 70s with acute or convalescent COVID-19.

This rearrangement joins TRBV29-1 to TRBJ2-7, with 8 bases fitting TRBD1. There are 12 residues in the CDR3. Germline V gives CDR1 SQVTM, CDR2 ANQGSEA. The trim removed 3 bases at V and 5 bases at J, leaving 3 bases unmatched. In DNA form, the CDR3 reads TGCAGCGTTGAGACAGGGGCGGACGAGCAGTACTTC. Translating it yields CSVETGADEQYF.

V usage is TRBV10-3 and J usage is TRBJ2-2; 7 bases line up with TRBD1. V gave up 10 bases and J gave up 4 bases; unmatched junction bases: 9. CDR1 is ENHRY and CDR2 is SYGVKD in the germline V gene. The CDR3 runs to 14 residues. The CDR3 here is CATRAGTATGELFF. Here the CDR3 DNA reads TGTGCCACCAGAGCTGGGACAGCCACCGGGGAGCTGTTTTTT.

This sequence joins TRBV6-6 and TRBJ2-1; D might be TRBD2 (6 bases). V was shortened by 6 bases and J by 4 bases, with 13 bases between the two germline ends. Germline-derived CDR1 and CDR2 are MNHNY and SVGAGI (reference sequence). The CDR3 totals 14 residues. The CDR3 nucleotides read TGTGCCAGCAGGACCGGAGGGAGTTACAATGAGCAGTTCTTC. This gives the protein CASRTGGSYNEQFF.

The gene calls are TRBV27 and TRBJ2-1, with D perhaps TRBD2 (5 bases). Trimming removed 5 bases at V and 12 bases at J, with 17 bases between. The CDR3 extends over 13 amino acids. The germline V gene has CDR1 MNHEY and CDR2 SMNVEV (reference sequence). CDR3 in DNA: TGTGCCAGCAGTCCTCAAATCCGTGAGGGGCAGTTCTTC. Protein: CASSPQIREGQFF.

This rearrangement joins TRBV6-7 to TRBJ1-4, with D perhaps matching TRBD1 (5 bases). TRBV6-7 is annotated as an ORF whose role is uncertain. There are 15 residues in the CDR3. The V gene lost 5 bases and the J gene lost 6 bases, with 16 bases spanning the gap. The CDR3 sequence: CASSNGRRGDEKLFF. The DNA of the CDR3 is TGTGCCAGCAGTAACGGAAGGAGGGGTGATGAAAAACTGTTTTTT.

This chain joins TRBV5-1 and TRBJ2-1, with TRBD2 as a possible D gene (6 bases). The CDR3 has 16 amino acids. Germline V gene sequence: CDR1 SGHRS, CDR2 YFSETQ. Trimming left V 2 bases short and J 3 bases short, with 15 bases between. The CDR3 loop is CASSFGTGGFYNEQFF. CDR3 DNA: TGCGCCAGCAGCTTCGGGACTGGGGGATTCTACAATGAGCAGTTCTTC.

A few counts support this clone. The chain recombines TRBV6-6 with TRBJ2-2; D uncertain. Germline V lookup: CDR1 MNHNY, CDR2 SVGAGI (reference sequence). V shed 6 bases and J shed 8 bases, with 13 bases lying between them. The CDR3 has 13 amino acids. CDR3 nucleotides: TGTGCCAGCAGAACCCGTGCCCAGGGGGAGCTGTTTTTT. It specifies CASRTRAQGELFF.

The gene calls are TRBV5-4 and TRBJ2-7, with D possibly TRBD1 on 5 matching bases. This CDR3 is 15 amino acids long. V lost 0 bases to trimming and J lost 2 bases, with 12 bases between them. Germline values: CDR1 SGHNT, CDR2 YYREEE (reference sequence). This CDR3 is CASSLGGAEPYEQYF. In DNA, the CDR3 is TGTGCCAGCAGCTTGGGTGGGGCGGAACCCTACGAGCAGTACTTC.

The CDR3 DNA is TGTGCCAGCAGCAAAATTCCTAGGGAGCCGGGTAATTCACCCCTCCACTTT. Its protein product is CASSKIPREPGNSPLHF. The chain carries TRBV21-1 and TRBJ1-6. TRBV21-1 is a recognized pseudogene. This CDR3 has 17 amino acids.

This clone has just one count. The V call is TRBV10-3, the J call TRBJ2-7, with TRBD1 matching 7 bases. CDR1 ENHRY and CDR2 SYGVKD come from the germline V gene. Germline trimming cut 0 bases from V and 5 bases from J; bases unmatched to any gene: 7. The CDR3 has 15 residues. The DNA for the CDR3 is TGTGCCATCAGTGAGTCAGACAGGGCCTCTGACGAGCAGTACTTC. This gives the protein CAISESDRASDEQYF.

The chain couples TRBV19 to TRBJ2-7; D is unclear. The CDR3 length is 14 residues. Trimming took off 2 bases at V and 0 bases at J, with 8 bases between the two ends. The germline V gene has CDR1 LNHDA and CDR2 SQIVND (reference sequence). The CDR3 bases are TGTGCCAGTAGTATAACGGGTGGCTCCTACGAGCAGTACTTC. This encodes CASSITGGSYEQYF. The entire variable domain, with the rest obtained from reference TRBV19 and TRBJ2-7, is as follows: DGGITQSPKYLFRKEGQNVTLSCEQNLNHDAMYWYRQDPGQGLRLIYYSQIVNDFQKGDIAEGYSVSREKKESFPLTVTSAQKNPTAFYLCASSITGGSYEQYFGPGTRLTVT.

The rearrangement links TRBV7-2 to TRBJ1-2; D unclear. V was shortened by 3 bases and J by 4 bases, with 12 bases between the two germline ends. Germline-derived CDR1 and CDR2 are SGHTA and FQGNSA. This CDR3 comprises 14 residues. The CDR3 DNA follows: TGTGCCAGCAGCTTCCGTCGTAGATCCTATGGCTACACCTTC. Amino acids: CASSFRRRSYGYTF.

The CDR3: CASSLSSGRGAGAPLHF. The DNA of the CDR3 is TGTGCCAGCAGCTTGAGTAGTGGCAGGGGAGCGGGAGCACCCCTCCACTTT. The V call is TRBV11-2, the J call TRBJ1-6; tentative D call: TRBD1 (6 bases). The V and J ends lost 3 bases and 11 bases respectively, with 23 bases between them. Germline CDR1 SGHAT, CDR2 FQNNGV. The CDR3 is made up of 17 amino acids.

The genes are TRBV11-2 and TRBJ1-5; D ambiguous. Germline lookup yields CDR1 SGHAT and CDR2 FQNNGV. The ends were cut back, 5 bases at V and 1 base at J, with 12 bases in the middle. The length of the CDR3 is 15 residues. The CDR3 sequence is CASSGGLLSNQPQHF. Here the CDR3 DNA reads TGTGCCAGCAGCGGAGGGTTGTTGAGCAATCAGCCCCAGCATTTT.

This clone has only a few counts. The CDR3 sequence is CASSPTSGYNEQFF. The CDR3 DNA sequence: TGTGCCAGCAGTCCCACTAGCGGCTACAATGAGCAGTTCTTC. The genes are TRBV25-1 and TRBJ2-1, with TRBD2 matching over 8 bases. Germline V gives CDR1 MGHDK, CDR2 SYGVNS. This CDR3 is 14 amino acids long. Trimming at V came to 5 bases and at J to 3 bases, leaving 3 bases not matched to a gene.

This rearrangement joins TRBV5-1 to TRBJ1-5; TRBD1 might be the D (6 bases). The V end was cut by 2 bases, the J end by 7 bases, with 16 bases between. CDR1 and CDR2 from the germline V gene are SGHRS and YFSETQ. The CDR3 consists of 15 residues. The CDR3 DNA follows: TGCGCCAGCAGCTTAGGCGGGGGCGACGGACAGCCCCAGCATTTT. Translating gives CASSLGGGDGQPQHF.

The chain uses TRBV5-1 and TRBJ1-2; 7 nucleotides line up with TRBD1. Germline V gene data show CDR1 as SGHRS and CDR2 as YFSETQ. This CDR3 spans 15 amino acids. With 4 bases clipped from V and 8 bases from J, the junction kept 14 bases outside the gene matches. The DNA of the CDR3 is TGCGCCAGCAGCACTCACAGGGGCGGGGAGGAAGGCTACACCTTC. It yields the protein CASSTHRGGEEGYTF.

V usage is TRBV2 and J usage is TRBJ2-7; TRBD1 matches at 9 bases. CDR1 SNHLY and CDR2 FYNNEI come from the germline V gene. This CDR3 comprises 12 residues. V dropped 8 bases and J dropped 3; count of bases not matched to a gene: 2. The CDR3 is CASGTGLYEQYF. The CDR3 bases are TGTGCCAGCGGGACAGGGCTCTACGAGCAGTACTTC.

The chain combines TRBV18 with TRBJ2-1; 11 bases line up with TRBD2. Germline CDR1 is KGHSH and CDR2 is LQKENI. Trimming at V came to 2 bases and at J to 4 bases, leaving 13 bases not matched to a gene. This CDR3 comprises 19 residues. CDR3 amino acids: CASSPRDRELAGAYNEQFF. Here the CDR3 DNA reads TGTGCCAGCTCACCAAGGGACAGGGAACTAGCGGGGGCGTACAATGAGCAGTTCTTC.

CDR3 protein: CASSFTGEETQYF. The CDR3 DNA is TGTGCCAGCAGCTTCACAGGGGAAGAGACCCAGTACTTC. This sequence joins TRBV11-3 and TRBJ2-5, with 7 nucleotides matching TRBD1. Germline V gives CDR1 SGHNT, CDR2 YENEEA. The V gene end was trimmed by 3 bases and the J gene end by 3 bases; junction bases not matched to a gene: 1. The CDR3 totals 13 residues.

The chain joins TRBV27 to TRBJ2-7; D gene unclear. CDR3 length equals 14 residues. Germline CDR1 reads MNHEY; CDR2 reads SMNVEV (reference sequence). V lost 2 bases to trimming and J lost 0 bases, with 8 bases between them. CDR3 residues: CASSLHPSSYEQYF. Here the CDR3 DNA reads TGTGCCAGCAGTTTACATCCGAGCTCCTACGAGCAGTACTTC.

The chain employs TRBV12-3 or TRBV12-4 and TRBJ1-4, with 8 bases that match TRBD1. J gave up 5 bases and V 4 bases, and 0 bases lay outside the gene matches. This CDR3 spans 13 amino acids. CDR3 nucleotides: TGTGCCAGCAGTTGGACAGGGAATGAAAAACTGTTTTTT. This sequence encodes CASSWTGNEKLFF.

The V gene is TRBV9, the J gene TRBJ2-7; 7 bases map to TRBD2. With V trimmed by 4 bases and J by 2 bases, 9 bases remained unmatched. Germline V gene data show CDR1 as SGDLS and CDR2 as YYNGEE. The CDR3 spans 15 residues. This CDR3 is CASSIGLVSAYEQYF. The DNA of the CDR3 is TGTGCCAGCAGCATTGGACTAGTAAGCGCCTACGAGCAGTACTTC.

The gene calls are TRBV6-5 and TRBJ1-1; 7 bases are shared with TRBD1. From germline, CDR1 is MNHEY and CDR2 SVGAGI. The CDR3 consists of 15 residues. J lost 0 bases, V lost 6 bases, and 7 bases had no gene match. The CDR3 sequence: CASSQGQFMNTEAFF. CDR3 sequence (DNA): TGTGCCAGCAGCCAGGGACAGTTCATGAACACTGAAGCTTTCTTT.

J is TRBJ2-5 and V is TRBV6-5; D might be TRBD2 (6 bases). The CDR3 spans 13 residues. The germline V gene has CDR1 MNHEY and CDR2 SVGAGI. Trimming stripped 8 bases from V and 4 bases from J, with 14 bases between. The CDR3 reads CASGPRRGETQYF. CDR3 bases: TGTGCCAGCGGGCCGAGGAGGGGAGAGACCCAGTACTTC.

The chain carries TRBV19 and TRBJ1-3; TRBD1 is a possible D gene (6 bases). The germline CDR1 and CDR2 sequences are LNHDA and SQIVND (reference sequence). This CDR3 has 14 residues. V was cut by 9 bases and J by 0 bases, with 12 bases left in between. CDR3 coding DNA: TGTGCCAGCGTACAGGGCAACTCTGGAAACACCATATATTTT. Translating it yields CASVQGNSGNTIYF.

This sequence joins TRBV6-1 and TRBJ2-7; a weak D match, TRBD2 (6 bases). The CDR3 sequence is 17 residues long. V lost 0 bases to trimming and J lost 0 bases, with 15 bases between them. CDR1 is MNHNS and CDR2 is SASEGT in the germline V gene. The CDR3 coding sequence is TGTGCCAGCAGTGAAGCGCTTCTGGCGGGGAGCTCCTACGAGCAGTACTTC. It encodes CASSEALLAGSSYEQYF.

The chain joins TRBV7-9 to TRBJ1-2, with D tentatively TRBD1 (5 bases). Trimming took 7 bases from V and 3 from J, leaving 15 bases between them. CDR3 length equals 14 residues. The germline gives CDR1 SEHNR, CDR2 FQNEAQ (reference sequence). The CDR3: CASTLNIRDYGYTF. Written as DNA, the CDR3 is TGTGCCAGCACCCTGAATATCAGGGACTATGGCTACACCTTC.

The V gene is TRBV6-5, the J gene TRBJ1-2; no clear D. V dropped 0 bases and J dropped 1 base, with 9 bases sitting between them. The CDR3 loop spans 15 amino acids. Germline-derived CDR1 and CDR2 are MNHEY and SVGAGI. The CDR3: CASSYSRWNNYGYTF. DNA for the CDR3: TGTGCCAGCAGTTACTCGAGGTGGAATAACTATGGCTACACCTTC.